This T cell receptor (beta chain) was captured by sequencing in a study of cytomegalovirus exposure and HLA in healthy donors. CDR1 and CDR2 from the germline V gene are LGHNA and YSLEER. This CDR3 comprises 16 residues. V lost 4 bases, J lost 6 bases, and 8 bases stayed unmatched. Unrecorded immune exposures were likely, despite nominal health at sampling. Primers included in the PCR were 60 Vbeta and 13 Jbeta primers. This table comes from immunoSEQ multiplex PCR, and its TCRdb copy is limited to in-frame clones, with some not included. Found here are tens of thousands of clones, approximately 63% of them singletons; the top ten hold more than 8%. This clone appeared a few times.

The rearrangement links TRBV4-3 to TRBJ2-1, with 11 nucleotides matching TRBD2. The source material was PBMCs. The origin of this receptor is a woman aged 50 to 60 in good health and CMV-seropositive. CDR3 loop: CASSRIAGGPPNEQFF. CDR3 DNA sequence: TGCGCCAGCAGCCGGATAGCGGGAGGGCCTCCCAATGAGCAGTTCTTC.